The following is a TCR beta chain sequence with its context. The antigen is unknown. Naivety among CD8 cells was defined by CD45RO negativity and positive CCR7 selection, thereby excluding terminally differentiated effector memory CD45RA+ cells. The entry originates in a study of shared clonotypes between healthy human individuals. General study results and limits: Clonotypes shared by all four donors outscored non-shared clonotypes in generation probability. When naive CD4 clonotypes were compared across a few donors, around 5% were shared.

The V gene's germline CDR1 is SQVTM and CDR2 ANQGSEA. The CDR3 extends over 13 amino acids. Trimming pared 2 bases from V and 5 bases from J, leaving 12 bases between. The assay was run at deep level. It was around 220 ng DNA, 25,000 to 35,000 T cell genomes, that sorted-subset replicate PCRs used. This table comes from immunoSEQ multiplex PCR, and its TCRdb copy is limited to in-frame clones, with some not included. The sample shows fewer than 1 million clones, 90% to 97% of them seen only once. The V and J genes are TRBV29-1 and TRBJ2-5; unclear D gene. Source material: naive CD8+ T cells sorted from blood. The TCR comes from a young man in good health. CDR3 sequence reads: CSVEPLGGETQYF. Written as DNA, the CDR3 is TGCAGCGTTGAACCCCTAGGTGGTGAGACCCAGTACTTC.